These 2 T cell receptor beta chains came from one sample sequenced in a study of cytomegalovirus exposure and HLA in healthy donors. Data came from immunoSEQ multiplex PCR; TCRdb stores just in-frame clones and leaves some out. The table records under 200,000 clones, around 84% of them present only once. Sequenced input: PBMCs. The receptors shown here come from a man between 18 and 29 years old in good health and CMV-seropositive.

This rearrangement joins TRBV7-2 to TRBJ2-1; 11 nucleotides agree with TRBD2. Germline V gene data show CDR1 as SGHTA and CDR2 as FQGNSA. This CDR3 is built from 16 residues. The V and J ends lost 5 bases and 7 bases, in that order; junction bases with no gene match: 10. The CDR3 bases are TGTGCCAGCAGCCCGAATAGCGGGAGGGCCGTAAATGAGCAGTTCTTC. It codes for CASSPNSGRAVNEQFF.

The chain carries TRBV2 and TRBJ2-1, with TRBD2 identical over 9 bases. CDR1 and CDR2 (germline): SNHLY, FYNNEI. Trimming at V came to 8 bases and at J to 7 bases, leaving 12 bases not matched to a gene. This CDR3 contains 15 residues. CDR3 sequence (DNA): TGTGCCAGCCGCTCGGGCGGGAGGGCCGGTAATGAGCAGTTCTTC. It translates to CASRSGGRAGNEQFF.